This TCR beta chain was documented in a study of blood T cells in healthy people across ages. This clonotype has only a few counts. Its antigen is unknown. Notes on the study in general: There was a strong correlation between TCR beta diversity and naive T cell percentage.

Alongside a J-beta primer mix, a sample-barcoded 5' primer served in a second PCR lasting about 6 to 11 cycles. TCRdb recomputed calls from the 5' RACE reads with MiXCR, one row per CDR3 protein. The data hold 1.8 million or so distinct CDR3 sequences, with roughly two fifths observed a single time. Sequencing was carried out using blood. The sequence was obtained from a human donor in good health.

The CDR3 DNA sequence: TGTGCCAGCAGACAGCGGGTGAACACAGATACGCAGTATTTT. Its translation: CASRQRVNTDTQYF. The chain has TRBV6-2 or TRBV6-3 and TRBJ2-3; a possible D gene is TRBD2 (6 bases). V lost 6 bases and J 2 bases, leaving 12 bases between the germline ends. The CDR3 consists of 14 residues. Germline CDR1 MNHEY, CDR2 SVGEGT.